Listed below are T cell receptor beta chains from one sample, sequenced in a study of blood T cell repertoires in COVID-19. The data were produced by immunoSEQ multiplex PCR, yet TCRdb's version contains in-frame clones alone and is incomplete. The repertoire holds some 110,000 clones, with about four fifths as singletons. The sequenced sample was peripheral blood. Every receptor here comes from a woman older than 75 with acute or convalescent COVID-19. CDR3s include the opening cysteine and the closing phenylalanine or tryptophan. The D gene is left open where the match is weak. Size is stated for part of the rows, as once, few or many counts, or as a class when the clone is expanded.

clone size	V gene	J gene	D gene	CDR3 protein	CDR3 DNA
NA	TRBV11-3	TRBJ2-1	NA	CASSPNYNEQFF	TGTGCCAGCAGCCCAAATTACAATGAGCAGTTCTTC
many	TRBV24-1	TRBJ2-1	NA	CATSDSGNEQFF	TGTGCCACTTCGGACAGTGGAAATGAGCAGTTCTTC
NA	TRBV2	TRBJ1-2	NA	CASKGDGYGYTF	TGTGCCAGTAAAGGAGATGGATATGGCTACACCTTC
NA	TRBV29-1	TRBJ2-7	TRBD2	CSVENLRGGVNEQYF	TGCAGCGTTGAGAACCTACGGGGGGGTGTGAACGAGCAGTACTTC
NA	TRBV7-8	TRBJ1-2	NA	CASSLAGTQLVLNYGYTF	TGTGCCAGCAGCTTAGCCGGGACACAACTCGTTCTTAACTATGGCTACACCTTC
NA	TRBV19	TRBJ2-3	NA	CASSTYTGSPTDTQYF	TGTGCCAGTAGTACTTATACGGGTTCCCCCACAGATACGCAGTATTTT
NA	TRBV7-2	TRBJ1-1	NA	CASSLGRGTSTEAFF	TGTGCCAGCAGCTTAGGGCGGGGGACTAGCACTGAAGCTTTCTTT
NA	TRBV5-4	TRBJ1-1	TRBD1	CASSLGTGGGREAFF	TGTGCCAGCAGCTTGGGTACAGGGGGCGGACGTGAAGCTTTCTTT
once	TRBV18	TRBJ2-1	NA	CASSRELQGGANEQFF	TGTGCCAGCTCCCGAGAATTGCAAGGGGGGGCCAATGAGCAGTTCTTC
NA	TRBV30	TRBJ2-5	TRBD1	CAWSAGGEETQYF	TGTGCCTGGAGTGCAGGGGGCGAAGAGACCCAGTACTTC
NA	TRBV4-3	TRBJ1-2	NA	CASSQGGLWGYTF	TGCGCCAGCAGCCAAGGAGGGCTTTGGGGCTACACCTTC
NA	TRBV28	TRBJ1-1	TRBD1	CASSLLDRVNTEAFF	TGTGCCAGCAGTTTACTCGACAGGGTGAACACTGAAGCTTTCTTT
NA	TRBV29-1	TRBJ1-1	TRBD1	CSVTEGTATEAFF	TGCAGCGTTACCGAAGGGACAGCCACTGAAGCTTTCTTT
NA	TRBV24-1	TRBJ2-1	TRBD1	CATSDAAGGDEQFF	TGTGCCACCAGTGATGCTGCAGGGGGCGATGAGCAGTTCTTC
NA	TRBV5-6	TRBJ2-1	NA	CASSLAGRVYEQFF	TGTGCCAGCAGCTTGGCGGGCAGGGTTTATGAGCAGTTCTTC
NA	TRBV29-1	TRBJ2-2	NA	CSVERGSGELFF	TGCAGCGTTGAAAGGGGATCCGGGGAGCTGTTTTTT
NA	TRBV11-2	TRBJ1-4	TRBD1	CASSLAYRDRGYEKLFF	TGTGCCAGCAGCTTAGCGTACCGGGACAGGGGGTACGAAAAACTGTTTTTT
once	TRBV5-1	TRBJ2-7	NA	CASSLAGSGSYEQYF	TGCGCCAGCAGCTTGGCAGGTAGCGGAAGCTACGAGCAGTACTTC
NA	TRBV19	TRBJ2-3	NA	CASSSGPSTDTQYF	TGTGCCAGTAGTAGCGGGCCTAGCACAGATACGCAGTATTTT
NA	TRBV2	TRBJ2-7	TRBD1	CASRSRQGWSYEQYF	TGTGCCAGCAGATCCAGACAGGGATGGTCCTACGAGCAGTACTTC
NA	TRBV28	TRBJ2-2	TRBD2	CASSLYGGRVRDGELFF	TGTGCCAGCAGTTTATATGGCGGGAGGGTTCGCGACGGGGAGCTGTTTTTT
NA	TRBV5-1	TRBJ1-1	NA	CASSEGQPNTEAFF	TGCGCCAGCAGCGAAGGACAGCCGAACACTGAAGCTTTCTTT
NA	TRBV7-9	TRBJ1-5	NA	CASSLGPGQPQHF	TGTGCCAGCAGCTTAGGCCCTGGCCAGCCCCAGCATTTT
NA	TRBV7-2	TRBJ1-2	TRBD1	CASSPRTGGSYGYTF	TGTGCCAGCAGCCCCCGGACAGGGGGGAGTTATGGCTACACCTTC
NA	TRBV6-6	TRBJ2-7	TRBD1	CASSPGQGAIYEQYF	TGTGCCAGCAGTCCTGGACAGGGGGCGATCTACGAGCAGTACTTC
NA	TRBV6-1	TRBJ1-3	NA	CASSVMVGSSGNTIYF	TGTGCCAGCAGTGTAATGGTGGGGAGCTCTGGAAACACCATATATTTT
NA	TRBV5-1	TRBJ2-3	NA	CASIGSTSTDTQYF	TGCGCCAGCATCGGGAGCACTAGCACAGATACGCAGTATTTT
NA	TRBV11-2	TRBJ2-7	NA	CASSLDVADNEQYF	TGTGCCAGCAGCTTAGATGTGGCCGACAACGAGCAGTACTTC
NA	TRBV29-1	TRBJ2-1	NA	CSVEQGGNEQFF	TGCAGCGTTGAACAGGGCGGCAATGAGCAGTTCTTC
NA	TRBV16	TRBJ1-1	NA	CASSQSLGVNTEAFF	TGTGCCAGCAGCCAATCGCTGGGCGTGAACACTGAAGCTTTCTTT
NA	TRBV18	TRBJ1-6	TRBD1	CASSLSEGANSPLHF	TGTGCCAGCTCACTAAGTGAGGGGGCAAATTCACCCCTCCACTTT
NA	TRBV30	TRBJ2-3	TRBD2	CACRAGSTDTQYF	TGTGCCTGTAGAGCGGGAAGCACAGATACGCAGTATTTT
NA	TRBV12-3/TRBV12-4	TRBJ1-2	TRBD1	CASSRGQGGYTF	TGTGCCAGCAGTAGGGGACAGGGTGGCTACACCTTC
NA	TRBV7-9	TRBJ2-2	TRBD1	CASSSQGSLTRELFF	TGTGCCAGCAGCTCACAGGGGTCTTTGACCCGGGAGCTGTTTTTT
NA	TRBV29-1	TRBJ2-3	TRBD2	CTAAAGADTQYF	TGCACCGCGGCGGCGGGAGCAGATACGCAGTATTTT
NA	TRBV9	TRBJ1-3	TRBD1	CASSQATGQYGNTIYF	TGTGCCAGCAGCCAAGCGACAGGGCAATATGGAAACACCATATATTTT
NA	TRBV19	TRBJ1-4	NA	CASSRVETEKLFF	TGTGCCAGTAGTCGGGTTGAGACTGAAAAACTGTTTTTT
once	TRBV6-6	TRBJ2-1	TRBD2	CASRIGGDNEQFF	TGTGCCAGCAGAATTGGGGGGGACAATGAGCAGTTCTTC
NA	TRBV5-5	TRBJ1-5	TRBD1	CASSAQTGQAVQPQHF	TGTGCCAGCAGCGCCCAAACGGGACAGGCTGTTCAGCCCCAGCATTTT
NA	TRBV10-2	TRBJ2-7	TRBD2	CASSGLAGFEQYF	TGCGCCAGCAGTGGGCTAGCGGGATTCGAGCAGTACTTC
NA	TRBV6-1	TRBJ2-1	TRBD2	CASSETSGRGGQFF	TGTGCCAGCAGTGAAACTAGCGGGAGGGGAGGGCAGTTCTTC
NA	TRBV12-3/TRBV12-4	TRBJ1-2	NA	CASSFGVALGYTF	TGTGCCAGCAGTTTTGGGGTAGCGTTAGGCTACACCTTC
NA	TRBV6-5	TRBJ2-3	NA	CASSPRGDTDTQYF	TGTGCCAGCAGCCCCCGGGGTGACACAGATACGCAGTATTTT